This T cell receptor beta chain was captured by sequencing in a study of blood T cell repertoires in COVID-19. For the study at large: PBMCs, B-cell-depleted T cells, or T cells were the source of the cDNA or gDNA that made up the material.

The assay was immunoSEQ multiplex PCR, and TCRdb's table has in-frame clones only and misses some. The sample lists 200,000 to 250,000 clones, 85% occurring once. V was pared by 1 base and J by 1 base, with 7 bases between. The CDR3 runs 14 residues. Germline V gene lookup returns CDR1 LGHNA and CDR2 YNFKEQ. This chain links TRBV4-2 with TRBJ1-1; D is ambiguous. This clonotype was sampled from a man aged 35-49 years with acute or convalescent COVID-19. Material for sequencing was peripheral blood. CDR3: CASSQGLSNTEAFF. The CDR3 nucleotides read TGTGCCAGCAGCCAAGGTCTATCGAACACTGAAGCTTTCTTT.